The 27 T cell receptor beta chains below come from one sample, sequenced in a study of shared clonotypes between healthy human individuals. The method was immunoSEQ multiplex PCR; TCRdb's version includes in-frame clones alone and lacks a portion of them. The sample yields roughly 1,500,000 clones, approximately 98.5% seen once. Material for sequencing was naive CD4+ T cells sorted from blood. The subset here: CD45RA+ positively selected. These receptors came from a man between 25 and 39 years old in good health.

The rearrangement links TRBV7-2 to TRBJ2-3, with D possibly TRBD2 on 6 matching bases. The germline CDR1 and CDR2 sequences are SGHTA and FQGNSA. The CDR3 contains 16 residues. Trimming cost V 5 bases and J 3 bases, with 18 bases left between them. The chain's CDR3 is CASSIGSGSSTDTQYF. DNA of the CDR3: TGTGCCAGCAGCATCGGGAGTGGGTCTTCTACAGATACGCAGTATTTT.

The chain recombines TRBV5-1 with TRBJ2-7, with 13 bases identical to TRBD2. CDR3 size: 15 residues. Germline lookup yields CDR1 SGHRS and CDR2 YFSETQ. Germline trimming cut 0 bases from V and 6 bases from J; bases unmatched to any gene: 3. The CDR3 DNA is TGCGCCAGCAGCTTGGGGACTAGCGGGAGCGGCGAGCAGTACTTC. Amino acid sequence: CASSLGTSGSGEQYF.

The J gene is TRBJ1-1, the V gene TRBV27; maybe TRBD1 (5 bases). Germline values: CDR1 MNHEY, CDR2 SMNVEV (reference sequence). V was clipped by 2 bases and J by 6 bases, with 13 bases between them. This CDR3 spans 14 amino acids. CDR3 sequence: CASSLQGEGAEAFF. The CDR3 coding sequence is TGTGCCAGCAGTTTACAGGGAGAAGGCGCTGAAGCTTTCTTT.

This sequence joins TRBV7-9 and TRBJ1-1, with D tentatively TRBD1 (5 bases). The CDR3 covers 14 residues. Germline V gives CDR1 SEHNR, CDR2 FQNEAQ (reference sequence). V lost 5 bases and J lost 1, with 11 bases in between. CDR3 bases: TGTGCCAGCAGCCCTCCCGGGACGAACACTGAAGCTTTCTTT. It translates to CASSPPGTNTEAFF.

This chain links TRBV5-1 with TRBJ2-7; D may be TRBD2 (6 bases). Between the trimmed V and J ends, which lost 3 bases and 0 bases, there was a span of 13 bases. CDR3 length equals 15 residues. The V gene's germline CDR1 is SGHRS and CDR2 YFSETQ. The CDR3 loop is CASSWRVGPSYEQYF. Written as DNA, the CDR3 is TGCGCCAGCAGCTGGAGGGTGGGCCCCTCCTACGAGCAGTACTTC.

The V and J genes are TRBV14 and TRBJ1-4; the match to TRBD1 covers 7 bases. Germline V gene data show CDR1 as SGHDN and CDR2 as FVKESK. The length of the CDR3 is 15 residues. J gave up 7 bases and V 0 bases, and 5 bases lay outside the gene matches. The CDR3 coding sequence is TGTGCCAGCAGCCAAGAACAGGGGAGTGTTGAAAAACTGTTTTTT. It translates to CASSQEQGSVEKLFF.

With respect to this clone: Its ends do not fully match the called genes, so a read error is possible. V and J are TRBV10-3 and TRBJ2-3; the match to TRBD1 covers 7 bases. Germline-derived CDR1 and CDR2 are ENHRY and SYGVKD. This CDR3 spans 13 amino acids. CDR3: CAIGEQGTDTQYF. CDR3 nucleotides: TGTGCCATCGGTGAACAGGGGACAGATACGCAGTATTTT.

This chain uses TRBV5-1 with TRBJ2-7; 11 bases fit TRBD2. Trimming cost V 5 bases and J 2 bases; bases outside gene matches: 3. In germline, CDR1 is SGHRS, CDR2 YFSETQ. The CDR3 is 14 residues long. The CDR3 region is CASRRLAGTYEQYF. The CDR3 coding sequence is TGCGCCAGCAGACGACTAGCGGGAACCTACGAGCAGTACTTC.

The V gene is TRBV4-1, the J gene TRBJ2-3, with D perhaps being TRBD1 or TRBD2 (5 bases each). The CDR3 covers 14 residues. The V gene lost 4 bases and the J gene lost 0 bases, with 8 bases spanning the gap. CDR1 and CDR2 from the germline V gene are MGHRA and YSYEKL. The CDR3 sequence is CASSRDGSTDTQYF. For the CDR3, the DNA is TGCGCCAGCAGCCGGGACGGGAGCACAGATACGCAGTATTTT.

The chain links TRBV15 to TRBJ2-7; D is unresolved. The CDR3 totals 12 residues. V dropped 1 base and J dropped 2 bases, with 3 bases sitting between them. CDR1 is LNHNV and CDR2 is YYDKDF in the germline V gene (reference sequence). The CDR3 protein is CATSRVTYEQYF. The CDR3 region has the DNA TGTGCCACCAGCAGAGTTACCTACGAGCAGTACTTC.

The V gene is TRBV18, the J gene TRBJ1-5; weak D call: TRBD1 (5 bases). CDR1 and CDR2 from the germline V gene are KGHSH and LQKENI. This CDR3 has 15 residues. V lost 2 bases and J lost 3, with 11 bases in between. The CDR3 region has the DNA TGTGCCAGCTCACCAGAGGGACTACACAATCAGCCCCAGCATTTT. The encoded protein is CASSPEGLHNQPQHF. Combining the CDR3 with reference TRBV18 and TRBJ1-5 gives the whole variable domain NAGVMQNPRHLVRRRGQEARLRCSPMKGHSHVYWYRQLPEEGLKFMVYLQKENIIDESGMPKERFSAEFPKEGPSILRIQQVVRGDSAAYFCASSPEGLHNQPQHFGDGTRLSIL.

The chain's CDR3 is CASSRLAGGPDTQYF. Here the CDR3 DNA reads TGTGCCAGCAGCAGACTAGCGGGAGGGCCAGATACGCAGTATTTT. The rearrangement uses TRBV14 and TRBJ2-3; the match to TRBD2 covers 14 bases. CDR1 is SGHDN and CDR2 is FVKESK in the germline V gene. The CDR3 contains 15 residues. J gave up 4 bases and V 5 bases, and 2 bases lay outside the gene matches.

For this clone: Within the sample, other DNA sequences also encode this same CDR3. The chain links TRBV27 to TRBJ2-1; TRBD2 matches at 10 bases. The CDR3 length is 15 residues. The V gene end was trimmed by 5 bases and the J gene end by 6 bases; junction bases not matched to a gene: 7. CDR1 and CDR2 from the germline V gene are MNHEY and SMNVEV (reference sequence). The CDR3 protein is CASSPLAGVGNEQFF. CDR3 DNA: TGTGCCAGCAGTCCCCTAGCGGGAGTGGGCAATGAGCAGTTCTTC.

As DNA, the CDR3 is TGCAGCGTTGTCCCCGGGACAGGCCTAGAGACCCAGTACTTC. Translated, it gives CSVVPGTGLETQYF. The J gene is TRBJ2-5, the V gene TRBV29-1, with TRBD1 matching 8 bases. V lost 4 bases and J lost 4; bases outside the gene matches: 8. This CDR3 contains 14 residues. Germline V gene data show CDR1 as SQVTM and CDR2 as ANQGSEA.

The V and J genes are TRBV19 and TRBJ1-5, with TRBD1 matching 10 bases. The V gene end was trimmed by 3 bases and the J gene end by 4 bases; junction bases not matched to a gene: 3. The CDR3 sequence is 15 residues long. Germline V gene lookup returns CDR1 LNHDA and CDR2 SQIVND (reference sequence). The DNA for the CDR3 is TGTGCCAGTAGTATCGGGACAGGGGCGAATCAGCCCCAGCATTTT. Protein sequence: CASSIGTGANQPQHF.

CDR3 DNA: TGTGCCAGCAGCCCAAACTACGAGCAGTACTTC. It encodes CASSPNYEQYF. This rearrangement joins TRBV5-8 to TRBJ2-7; D is unresolved. The CDR3 consists of 11 residues. V was pared by 4 bases and J by 3 bases, with 5 bases between. The V gene's germline CDR1 is SGHTS and CDR2 YDEGEE.

The chain recombines TRBV9 with TRBJ2-5, with 10 nucleotides matching TRBD2. This CDR3 is built from 17 residues. The ends lost 0 bases at V and 5 bases at J; junction bases unmatched: 10. In germline, CDR1 is SGDLS, CDR2 YYNGEE. The CDR3 sequence is CASSVAASGRSAETQYF. CDR3 DNA: TGTGCCAGCAGCGTAGCTGCTAGCGGGAGAAGCGCGGAGACCCAGTACTTC.

The V call is TRBV18, the J call TRBJ2-2; possibly TRBD2 for D (6 bases). From germline, CDR1 is KGHSH and CDR2 LQKENI. The CDR3 spans 16 residues. Trimming took off 4 bases at V and 2 bases at J, with 14 bases between the two ends. The CDR3 here is CASSLIGGPNTGELFF. In DNA, the CDR3 is TGTGCCAGCTCACTCATAGGAGGGCCCAACACCGGGGAGCTGTTTTTT.

This chain joins TRBV5-5 and TRBJ1-2; weak D call: TRBD1 (5 bases). The CDR3 totals 14 residues. Trimming stripped 4 bases from V and 7 bases from J, with 17 bases between. Germline V gives CDR1 SGHKS, CDR2 YYEKEE (reference sequence). The CDR3 loop is CASSRPGTLTGYTF. CDR3 nucleotides: TGTGCCAGCAGCCGACCCGGGACTTTGACTGGCTACACCTTC.

V usage is TRBV11-2 and J usage is TRBJ2-7, with unresolved D. Germline CDR1 is SGHAT and CDR2 is FQNNGV. V was pared by 1 base and J by 3 bases, with 16 bases between. CDR3 length: 16 residues. This CDR3 is CASSLVGGAHYYEQYF. In DNA, the CDR3 is TGTGCCAGCAGCTTAGTAGGCGGTGCCCACTACTACGAGCAGTACTTC.

CDR3 DNA sequence: TGTGCCAGCATCTTTTTCGGGTTCTACGAGCAGTACTTC. Translated, it gives CASIFFGFYEQYF. The chain carries TRBV27 and TRBJ2-7, with no clear D. From germline, CDR1 is MNHEY and CDR2 SMNVEV (reference sequence). The CDR3 runs to 13 residues. V was trimmed by 7 bases and J by 3 bases, leaving 13 bases between them.

As to this clone: Other DNA sequences within the sample encode an identical CDR3. V usage is TRBV7-2 and J usage is TRBJ2-7; 13 bases are shared with TRBD2. CDR1 SGHTA and CDR2 FQGNSA come from the germline V gene. The J segment lost 3 bases and the V segment lost 5 bases, leaving 4 bases of the junction unmatched. The CDR3 contains 15 residues. CDR3 DNA: TGTGCCAGCAGCCTCCGACTAGCGGGAGGCTACGAGCAGTACTTC. The encoded protein is CASSLRLAGGYEQYF. Full variable domain (remainder filled in from reference TRBV7-2 and TRBJ2-7): GAGVSQSPSNKVTEKGKDVELRCDPISGHTALYWYRQSLGQGLEFLIYFQGNSAPDKSGLPSDRFSAERTGGSVSTLTIQRTQQEDSAVYLCASSLRLAGGYEQYFGPGTRLTVT.

This sequence joins TRBV5-1 and TRBJ1-2, with no clear D. Germline loops: CDR1 SGHRS, CDR2 YFSETQ. Trimming pared 0 bases from V and 10 bases from J, leaving 16 bases between. This CDR3 is built from 14 residues. CDR3 DNA sequence: TGCGCCAGCAGCTTGGAACAATTAACTGGTCACTACACCTTC. Its translation is CASSLEQLTGHYTF.

The J gene is TRBJ1-2, the V gene TRBV5-5; D call uncertain. The germline V and J ends were trimmed by 4 bases and 4 bases, with 8 bases remaining between them. Germline V CDR1 and CDR2: SGHKS, YYEKEE (reference sequence). This CDR3 spans 12 amino acids. CDR3 sequence (DNA): TGTGCCAGCAGCCCCGAGAGCTATGGCTACACCTTC. Translated, it gives CASSPESYGYTF.

About this clone itself: Other DNA sequences within the sample encode an identical CDR3. V usage is TRBV7-2 and J usage is TRBJ2-1; 11 bases fit TRBD2. Trimming at V came to 4 bases and at J to 3 bases, leaving 5 bases not matched to a gene. This CDR3 spans 16 amino acids. Germline-derived CDR1 and CDR2 are SGHTA and FQGNSA. In DNA, the CDR3 is TGTGCCAGCAGCTCCTTAGCGGGAGGGTTCTACAATGAGCAGTTCTTC. It yields the protein CASSSLAGGFYNEQFF.

The chain combines TRBV7-2 with TRBJ2-3; perhaps TRBD2 as D (5 bases). This CDR3 is 12 amino acids long. CDR1 and CDR2 (germline): SGHTA, FQGNSA. The V gene lost 8 bases and the J gene lost 3 bases, with 9 bases spanning the gap. CDR3 sequence: CASGPGTDTQYF. CDR3 nucleotides: TGTGCCAGCGGCCCGGGGACAGATACGCAGTATTTT.

This chain connects TRBV6-1 to TRBJ2-7; maybe TRBD1 (5 bases). Germline CDR1 MNHNS, CDR2 SASEGT. With 5 bases removed from V and 5 bases from J, the gap between germline ends came to 19 bases. There are 15 residues in the CDR3. The DNA of the CDR3 is TGTGCCAGCAGTCCCCAGGGATTATCGGTTAACGAGCAGTACTTC. Translation: CASSPQGLSVNEQYF.